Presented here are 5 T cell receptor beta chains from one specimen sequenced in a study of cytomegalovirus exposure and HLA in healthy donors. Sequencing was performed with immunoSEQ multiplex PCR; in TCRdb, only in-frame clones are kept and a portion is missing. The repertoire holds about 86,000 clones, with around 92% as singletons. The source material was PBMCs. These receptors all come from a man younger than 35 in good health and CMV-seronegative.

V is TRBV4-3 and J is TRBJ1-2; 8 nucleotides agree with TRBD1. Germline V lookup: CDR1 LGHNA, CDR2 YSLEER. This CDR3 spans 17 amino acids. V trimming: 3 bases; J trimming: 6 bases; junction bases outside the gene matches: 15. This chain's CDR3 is CASSQPGQGDSLDGYTF. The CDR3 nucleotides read TGCGCCAGCAGCCAGCCAGGACAGGGAGATTCGCTGGATGGCTACACCTTC.

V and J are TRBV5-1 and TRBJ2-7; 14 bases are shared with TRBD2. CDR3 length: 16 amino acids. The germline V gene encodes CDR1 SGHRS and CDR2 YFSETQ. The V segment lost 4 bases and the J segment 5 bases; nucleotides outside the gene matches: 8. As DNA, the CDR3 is TGCGCCAGCAGCCCCCACGGGACTAGCGGGAGTAACGAGCAGTACTTC. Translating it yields CASSPHGTSGSNEQYF.

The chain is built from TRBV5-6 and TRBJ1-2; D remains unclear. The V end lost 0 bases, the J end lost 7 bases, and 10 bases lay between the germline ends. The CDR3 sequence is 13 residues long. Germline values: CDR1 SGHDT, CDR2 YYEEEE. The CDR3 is CASSLEPRGGYTF. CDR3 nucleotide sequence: TGTGCCAGCAGCTTGGAACCTAGAGGTGGCTACACCTTC.

CDR3 amino acids: CASSQIPISAGANVLTF. As DNA, the CDR3 is TGCGCCAGCAGCCAAATTCCTATATCTGCTGGGGCCAACGTCCTGACTTTC. This chain links TRBV4-1 with TRBJ2-6; D not resolved. The CDR3 has 17 residues. The V gene's germline CDR1 is MGHRA and CDR2 YSYEKL. V was shortened by 2 bases and J by 2 bases, with 13 bases between the two germline ends.

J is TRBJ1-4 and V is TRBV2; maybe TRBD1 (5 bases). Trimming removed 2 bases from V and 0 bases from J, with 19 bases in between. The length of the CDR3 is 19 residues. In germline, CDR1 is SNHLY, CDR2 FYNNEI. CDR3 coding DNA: TGTGCCAGCAGTGAAACAGGTAGAAACAGACCCGCAACTAATGAAAAACTGTTTTTT. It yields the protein CASSETGRNRPATNEKLFF. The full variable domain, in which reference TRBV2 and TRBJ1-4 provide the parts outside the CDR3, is EPEVTQTPSHQVTQMGQEVILRCVPISNHLYFYWYRQILGQKVEFLVSFYNNEISEKSEIFDDQFSVERPDGSNFTLKIRSTKLEDSAMYFCASSETGRNRPATNEKLFFGSGTQLSVL.